A single sample gave rise to the 27 T cell receptor beta chains below, sequenced in a study of T cells expressing NK-cell markers. TCRdb reanalyzed the 5' RACE reads and collapses them to one entry per CDR3 protein, without DNA. Its table records about 150,000 distinct CDR3 sequences. Sequencing was done on a sample of blood T cells: a sorted CD56 or NKG2C T cell subset, CD4+ or CD8+ T cells, or bulk PBMC T cells (not recorded which). These receptors all come from a man aged 18 to 69 in good health.

The genes are TRBV5-4 and TRBJ2-7. The CDR3 length is 12 residues. Germline CDR1 SGHNT, CDR2 YYREEE (reference sequence). Here the CDR3 reads CASSLDYSEQYF.

V usage is TRBV27 and J usage is TRBJ1-1. The CDR3 sequence is 14 residues long. In germline, CDR1 is MNHEY, CDR2 SMNVEV (reference sequence). The CDR3 region is CASRQGGANTEAFF.

This chain uses TRBV5-1 with TRBJ2-2; TCRdb calls TRBD1, which cannot be checked without DNA. CDR3 length equals 15 residues. CDR1 and CDR2 from the germline V gene are SGHRS and YFSETQ. CDR3 sequence: CASSLAGTGAGELFF.

The V call is TRBV28, the J call TRBJ1-4; the D call from TCRdb, TRBD1, cannot be confirmed without DNA. Germline V gene sequence: CDR1 MDHEN, CDR2 SYDVKM. The CDR3 consists of 16 residues. CDR3 region: CASSPTTASFNEKLFF.

This rearrangement joins TRBV11-2 to TRBJ2-7; as DNA is missing, the TRBD1 call by TCRdb cannot be tested. This CDR3 region has 16 residues. Germline lookup yields CDR1 SGHAT and CDR2 FQNNGV. The CDR3 reads CASSAHWDPEGYEQYF.

The chain joins TRBV10-3 to TRBJ2-1; with no DNA, the TCRdb D assignment of TRBD2 cannot be verified. The CDR3 is made up of 17 amino acids. The germline gives CDR1 ENHRY, CDR2 SYGVKD. CDR3 sequence reads: CAISAGTSGGARYEQFF.

The chain uses TRBV7-6 and TRBJ1-1; TCRdb's assignment of TRBD1 cannot be checked, as there is no DNA. CDR1 is SGHVS, CDR2 FNYEAQ, per germline. This CDR3 is built from 14 residues. CDR3: CASSSQEDRYEAFF. Full variable domain (remainder filled in from reference TRBV7-6 and TRBJ1-1): GAGVSQSPRYKVTKRGQDVALRCDPISGHVSLYWYRQALGQGPEFLTYFNYEAQQDKSGLPNDRFSAERPEGSISTLTIQRTEQRDSAMYRCASSSQEDRYEAFFGQGTRLTVV.

V is TRBV9 and J is TRBJ2-3; the TRBD1 assignment by TCRdb is unverifiable without DNA. CDR1 and CDR2 (germline): SGDLS, YYNGEE. The CDR3 covers 15 residues. The CDR3 region is CASSGGSAGGYTQYF. Combining the CDR3 with reference TRBV9 and TRBJ2-3 gives the whole variable domain DSGVTQTPKHLITATGQRVTLRCSPRSGDLSVYWYQQSLDQGLQFLIQYYNGEERAKGNILERFSAQQFPDLHSELNLSSLELGDSALYFCASSGGSAGGYTQYFGPGTRLTVL.

CDR3 amino acids: CASGSRRTEGNTIYF. The chain combines TRBV12-5 with TRBJ1-3; TCRdb reports TRBD1, a call that lacks DNA to check it against. Germline loops: CDR1 LGHNT, CDR2 FRNRAP. The CDR3 runs to 15 residues.

The V call is TRBV28, the J call TRBJ2-5; TCRdb's assignment of TRBD1 cannot be checked, as there is no DNA. The germline CDR1 and CDR2 sequences are MDHEN and SYDVKM. The CDR3 is 18 residues long. The CDR3: CASSFHGQDRRGLETQYF.

The rearrangement joins TRBV29-1 to TRBJ1-1; the D call from TCRdb, TRBD1, cannot be confirmed without DNA. This CDR3 comprises 13 residues. Germline loops: CDR1 SQVTM, CDR2 ANQGSEA. The CDR3 loop reads CSVERIGATEAFF.

The CDR3 reads CASSYSTAGRGIVHEQYF. The chain uses TRBV6-5 and TRBJ2-7; TCRdb picks TRBD2, but there is no DNA to check that call. The CDR3 sequence is 18 residues long. Germline lookup yields CDR1 MNHEY and CDR2 SVGAGI.

The chain joins TRBV6-1 to TRBJ1-2. The germline V gene encodes CDR1 MNHNS and CDR2 SASEGT. The length of the CDR3 is 12 residues. CDR3 amino acids: CASSGLEAGYTF.

The chain is built from TRBV27 and TRBJ1-4; no DNA is available, so the TRBD1 call from TCRdb remains unchecked. From germline, CDR1 is MNHEY and CDR2 SMNVEV (reference sequence). This CDR3 is built from 16 residues. The CDR3 loop reads CASSLGSRGANEKLFF.

This chain uses TRBV7-8 with TRBJ2-7. The V gene's germline CDR1 is SGHVS and CDR2 FQNEAQ. The CDR3 totals 15 residues. The CDR3: CASSLDGEGSYEQYF.

V and J are TRBV4-1 and TRBJ2-7; TCRdb designates TRBD2, a call that cannot be tested without DNA. Germline V CDR1 and CDR2: MGHRA, YSYEKL. The CDR3 contains 15 residues. The CDR3 sequence: CASSQGLAGTYEQYF.

This chain links TRBV28 with TRBJ2-1; checking the TCRdb D call of TRBD1 is not possible without DNA. Germline lookup yields CDR1 MDHEN and CDR2 SYDVKM. This CDR3 region has 15 residues. The CDR3 sequence: CASSFRDRGDNEQFF.

This chain connects TRBV20-1 to TRBJ1-2; TCRdb picks TRBD1, but there is no DNA to check that call. Per the germline V gene, CDR1 is DFQATT and CDR2 is SNEGSKA (reference sequence). The length of the CDR3 is 19 residues. CDR3 protein: CSARVGNRDHTRANYGYTF.

CDR3 region: CSVGPGTGLGTEAFF. The chain combines TRBV29-1 with TRBJ1-1; without DNA, the TCRdb call of TRBD1 cannot be checked. Germline V gene data show CDR1 as SQVTM and CDR2 as ANQGSEA. The CDR3 is 15 residues long.

The genes are TRBV5-6 and TRBJ2-5; as DNA is missing, the TRBD1 call by TCRdb cannot be tested. CDR1 and CDR2 (germline): SGHDT, YYEEEE. The CDR3 is 14 amino acids. CDR3 sequence reads: CASSLGYSGGTQYF.

The chain joins TRBV6-2 or TRBV6-3 to TRBJ2-2; the D call from TCRdb, TRBD2, cannot be confirmed without DNA. The CDR3 length is 15 residues. Germline V gene data show CDR1 as MNHEY and CDR2 as SVGEGT. The CDR3: CASRRLAGPIGELFF.

The chain recombines TRBV20-1 with TRBJ2-7; TCRdb reports TRBD1, a call that lacks DNA to check it against. This CDR3 spans 13 amino acids. CDR1 DFQATT and CDR2 SNEGSKA come from the germline V gene (reference sequence). The CDR3 loop reads CSARDTGYNEQYF.

This chain links TRBV28 with TRBJ1-5; TCRdb's D gene call, TRBD1, goes unchecked for lack of DNA. Looked up from germline, CDR1 is MDHEN and CDR2 is SYDVKM. The CDR3 loop spans 14 amino acids. CDR3 sequence reads: CASSETGLDQPQHF.

The chain carries TRBV28 and TRBJ1-1. CDR1 and CDR2 from the germline V gene are MDHEN and SYDVKM. This CDR3 is built from 13 residues. This CDR3 reads CASRRDRNTEAFF.

The rearrangement uses TRBV5-6 and TRBJ2-3; TCRdb proposes TRBD1, but this gene call is untestable without DNA. The CDR3 runs to 17 residues. Germline CDR1 SGHDT, CDR2 YYEEEE. CDR3 sequence: CASSLAYQGKKGDTQYF.

This chain uses TRBV7-6 with TRBJ2-1. The CDR3 totals 14 residues. Per the germline V gene, CDR1 is SGHVS and CDR2 is FNYEAQ. CDR3: CASSLRDSYNEQFF.

CDR3 protein: CASSLRTAASTEAFF. The genes are TRBV28 and TRBJ1-1. The germline V gene encodes CDR1 MDHEN and CDR2 SYDVKM. The CDR3 extends over 15 amino acids.